The TCR beta chain under discussion was sequenced for a study of blood T cell repertoires in COVID-19. This clone appeared a single time. CDR1 is SGHTA, CDR2 FQGNSA, per germline. The CDR3 is 15 amino acids. J lost 6 bases, V lost 5 bases, and 7 bases had no gene match. The table came from immunoSEQ multiplex PCR; TCRdb's copy has only in-frame clones and leaves some out. The table has about 48,000 clones, roughly 84% seen once. This receptor was obtained from a woman aged 55-69 years with acute or convalescent COVID-19. The rearrangement links TRBV7-2 to TRBJ2-1, with TRBD2 identical over 10 bases. The sample comprised peripheral blood. As DNA, the CDR3 is TGTGCCAGCAGCAGGACTAGCGGAGACGCCAATGAGCAGTTCTTC. This encodes CASSRTSGDANEQFF.